This is a list of T cell receptor beta chains from one sample in a study of blood T cell repertoires in COVID-19. TCRdb's copy holds only in-frame clones and misses some; the assay was immunoSEQ multiplex PCR. The sample shows about 16,000 clones, over 75% of them seen only once. Sequencing was performed on peripheral blood. The receptors shown here come from a woman between 65 and 79 years old with active COVID-19. The CDR3 runs from the conserved cysteine through the conserved F or W. The D gene is left open where the match is weak. For some rows the clone size is stated as once, few or many, or as a class when expanded; others skip it.

d_call j_call clone_size v_call cdr3_nt cdr3_aa
TRBD2 TRBJ2-1 . TRBV11-2 TGTGCCAGCAGCTTAGGACTAGCGGGAGGCTATGAGCAGTTCTTC CASSLGLAGGYEQFF
TRBD1 TRBJ1-1 . TRBV9 TGTGCCAGCAGCGTCGAGGACAGGTCCTTCCACATGAACACTGAAGCTTTCTTT CASSVEDRSFHMNTEAFF
TRBD1 TRBJ1-2 few TRBV2 TGTGCCAGCAGTGCCCTGACAGGGACTAGGATCTATGGCTACACCTTC CASSALTGTRIYGYTF
TRBD2 TRBJ2-7 . TRBV9 TGTGCCAGCAGCGTAGTGCGGGAGAACGGGGAGCAGTACTTC CASSVVRENGEQYF
. TRBJ2-3 . TRBV5-1 TGCGCCAGCAGCCAATTCGGACAGACCACAGATACGCAGTATTTT CASSQFGQTTDTQYF
TRBD1 TRBJ2-1 . TRBV29-1 TGCAGCGTGCTCGGGACAGGGCCTTGGAATGAGCAGTTCTTC CSVLGTGPWNEQFF
. TRBJ2-1 . TRBV15 TGTGCCACCAGATCTAACGAAAGAAATGAGCAGTTCTTC CATRSNERNEQFF
. TRBJ2-3 . TRBV5-1 TGCGCCAGCTCCCGGGAAGCCGGGAGCACAGATACGCAGTATTTT CASSREAGSTDTQYF
TRBD1 TRBJ1-1 . TRBV10-3 TGTGCCATCAGCGGCGGGACAGGGGGAATTGAGAACACTGAAGCTTTCTTT CAISGGTGGIENTEAFF
TRBD1 TRBJ1-5 medium-sized TRBV28 TGTGCCAGCAGTTCCCGACAGGGAGGTCAGCCCCAGCATTTT CASSSRQGGQPQHF
. TRBJ2-2 few TRBV24-1 TGTGCCACCAGTGATACGACTAGTTGGGGGAGCGGGGAGCTGTTTTTT CATSDTTSWGSGELFF
. TRBJ1-6 . TRBV5-1 TGCGCCAGCAGCTTGTTACAGGGTGATAGTACCCTCCACTTT CASSLLQGDSTLHF
TRBD2 TRBJ2-3 . TRBV3-1/TRBV3-2 TGTGCCAGCAGCCAGGACAAGCGGGAGGGCCTCACAGATACGCAGTATTTT CASSQDKREGLTDTQYF
. TRBJ2-3 . TRBV2 TGTGCCAGCAATCAGGGAATCACAGATACGCAGTATTTT CASNQGITDTQYF
TRBD2 TRBJ2-1 . TRBV28 TGTGCCAGCAGTTACAGACTAGCGGGAATAAAGGAGCAGTTCTTC CASSYRLAGIKEQFF
. TRBJ2-5 few TRBV2 TGTGCCAGCAGTGTGGTGGATCTCGGGGGCCAGTACTTC CASSVVDLGGQYF
. TRBJ1-1 . TRBV2 TGTGCCAGCAGTTATAAATCTGCAGTGGACACTGAAGCTTTCTTT CASSYKSAVDTEAFF
. TRBJ2-7 . TRBV5-1 TGCGCCAGCAGCCCCGGGACACCGTCCTACGAGCAGTACTTC CASSPGTPSYEQYF
. TRBJ2-1 . TRBV28 TGTGCCAGCAGCCTCGGTACCAGGGCCTCTAGAAAAAATGAGCAGTTCTTC CASSLGTRASRKNEQFF
. TRBJ2-7 few TRBV27 TGTGCCAGCAGACCACGAGACCTCTCTAGCGCCGCAGGAGAGCAGTACTTC CASRPRDLSSAAGEQYF
. TRBJ2-3 . TRBV7-2 TGTGCCAGCAGCTTAGTACCGGCAGGAGATACGCAGTATTTT CASSLVPAGDTQYF
. TRBJ1-4 . TRBV6-5 . CASEDRGLMKNCFF
. TRBJ1-1 . TRBV6-1 TGTGCCAGCAGTGAAGTAAGAGCGAACACTGAAGCTTTCTTT CASSEVRANTEAFF
TRBD2 TRBJ2-5 . TRBV6-4 TGTGCCAGCAGAGAGAGCGGGAGGGCCGGAGAGACCCAGTACTTC CASRESGRAGETQYF
TRBD1 TRBJ2-7 few TRBV6-5 TGTGCCAGCAGTTACAACAGGGGTGGGACCTACGAGCAGTACTTC CASSYNRGGTYEQYF
. TRBJ2-7 . TRBV7-2 TGTGCCAGCAGCTTAGCCGGGGGGCTCGAGCAGTACTTC CASSLAGGLEQYF
TRBD1 TRBJ1-4 . TRBV19 TGTGCCAGTAGTATAACGGGGACAGGCGAAAAACTGTTTTTT CASSITGTGEKLFF
TRBD2 TRBJ2-7 . TRBV4-2 TGTGCCAGCAGCCAACTAGCGGACCCCGGATTCGAGCAGTACTTC CASSQLADPGFEQYF
. TRBJ2-7 few TRBV11-2 TGTGCCAGCAGCTTAGCGGGGCACAGGGGGGGCAACGAGCAGTACTTC CASSLAGHRGGNEQYF
. TRBJ2-2 . TRBV4-1 TGCGCCAGCAGCCTCCCGGGAACTAACACCGGGGAGCTGTTTTTT CASSLPGTNTGELFF
. TRBJ1-1 . TRBV7-3 TGTGCCAGCAGCCTACAGGGCCGGAACACTGAAGCTTTCTTT CASSLQGRNTEAFF
. TRBJ2-5 . TRBV5-5 TGTGCCAGCAGCCCAAAGACCCCCCGAGAGGCCCTAAGGGAGACCCGGTACTTC CASSPKTPREALRETRYF
TRBD1 TRBJ2-5 . TRBV14 TGTGCCAGCAGCCAAGCCAACAGGGGGTCGTATGAGACCCAGTACTTC CASSQANRGSYETQYF
TRBD2 TRBJ2-7 . TRBV6-5 TGTGCCAGCAGCCGGGAGGTCTCCTACGAGCAGTACTTC CASSREVSYEQYF
. TRBJ1-5 . TRBV28 TGTGCCAGCCAACTGGGTGGATTTAGCGAATCTAGCAATCAGCCCCAGCATTTT CASQLGGFSESSNQPQHF
TRBD1 TRBJ1-5 . TRBV23-1 TGCGCCAGCAGTCAGGAGGAGGACAGGGAAGAGCTAGGGTGCAATCAGCCCCAGCATTTT CASSQEEDREELGCNQPQHF
TRBD1 TRBJ1-2 few TRBV4-1 TGCGCCAGCAGCCACACCGGGACAGGGAATAATAACTATGGCTACACCTTC CASSHTGTGNNNYGYTF
. TRBJ2-3 . TRBV7-9 TGTGCCAGCAGCTTCTCACAGGGAATGAGCACAGATACGCAGTATTTT CASSFSQGMSTDTQYF
. TRBJ2-5 . TRBV7-2 TGTGCCAGCAGCTTAGTTTCCGGGAACCCGTACCAAGAGACCCAGTACTTC CASSLVSGNPYQETQYF
TRBD1 TRBJ1-5 . TRBV28 TGTGCCAGCAGTTGGGGTACAGGGGTTATGAATCAGCCCCAGCATTTT CASSWGTGVMNQPQHF
. TRBJ2-7 . TRBV29-1 TGCAGCGTTGGCCGGGATAGGTACGAGCAGTACTTC CSVGRDRYEQYF
TRBD1 TRBJ2-7 . TRBV28 TGTGCCAGCAGTCCACGCATCCAGGACGGGACAGGGTTCGAGCAGTACTTC CASSPRIQDGTGFEQYF
TRBD2 TRBJ2-5 . TRBV5-1 TGCGCCAGCAGCTTGGGGCTAGCGGGGGCCCAAGAGACCCAGTACTTC CASSLGLAGAQETQYF
TRBD2 TRBJ2-7 medium-sized TRBV18 TGTGCCAGCTCACCAGAGACTAGCGCTCCTCGGGAGCAGTACTTC CASSPETSAPREQYF
. TRBJ2-6 few TRBV5-1 TGCGCCAGCAGCTTGGCAGGGATCGGTCCTGGGGCCAACGTCCTGACTTTC CASSLAGIGPGANVLTF
TRBD1 TRBJ2-7 . TRBV27 TGTGCCAGCAGTGTACCGGGGACAGGGGTAAGAGAGCAGTACTTC CASSVPGTGVREQYF
TRBD2 TRBJ2-7 . TRBV3-1/TRBV3-2 TGTGCCAGCAGCCAAGCCTCTTCGGGAGGGCCGCGAGAGCAGTACTTC CASSQASSGGPREQYF
. TRBJ1-6 . TRBV7-9 TGTGCCAGCACCGACACGGGCCAGGGCCATTCACCCCTCCACTTT CASTDTGQGHSPLHF
TRBD2 TRBJ2-1 . TRBV4-1 TGCGCCAGCAGCCGAGGCGCGGGAGAAGACAATGAGCAGTTCTTC CASSRGAGEDNEQFF
. TRBJ1-1 . TRBV7-8 TGTGCCAGCAGCTTAGCGGCAGGTGCAGGGAACACTGAAGCTTTCTTT CASSLAAGAGNTEAFF